What follows are 13 T cell receptor beta chains derived from one specimen sequenced in a study of T cell responses to AZD1222 COVID-19 vaccine. Repertoires were generated with immunoSEQ multiplex PCR, while TCRdb's copy carries only in-frame clones and drops some. This sample yields 60,000 to 100,000 clones, of which approximately 90% are seen a single time; roughly 6.8% belongs to the top ten. Source: peripheral blood, taken on day 0 of MenACWY control vaccination. The receptors were sampled from an adult in good health.

The chain has TRBV24-1 and TRBJ2-3; tentative D call: TRBD1 (6 bases). Trimming took off 4 bases at V and 5 bases at J, with 15 bases between the two ends. The germline V gene encodes CDR1 KGHDR and CDR2 SFDVKD. The CDR3 runs 15 residues. The CDR3 DNA sequence: TGTGCCACCAGTGACCCGAGCGGACAGTTAGATACGCAGTATTTT. It translates to CATSDPSGQLDTQYF.

The gene calls are TRBV3-1 (or the pseudogene TRBV3-2) and TRBJ1-3, with D possibly matching TRBD1 (5 bases). The CDR3 is made up of 16 amino acids. Trimming left V 1 base short and J 0 bases short, with 10 bases between. Germline CDR1 and CDR2: LGHDT and YNNKEL (reference sequence). The CDR3 loop reads CASSQAAGLSGNTIYF. As DNA, the CDR3 is TGTGCCAGCAGCCAAGCGGCAGGGCTCTCTGGAAACACCATATATTTT.

The genes are TRBV12-5 and TRBJ2-1; no definite D call. V was clipped by 5 bases and J by 0 bases, with 5 bases between them. From germline, CDR1 is LGHNT and CDR2 FRNRAP. The CDR3 length is 13 residues. The CDR3: CASGTFSYNEQFF. CDR3 bases: TGTGCTAGTGGTACCTTCTCCTACAATGAGCAGTTCTTC.

This chain connects TRBV10-1 to TRBJ2-3; the match to TRBD2 covers 10 bases. Looked up from germline, CDR1 is WNHNN and CDR2 is SYGVQD (reference sequence). The CDR3 has 15 residues. Trimming removed 3 bases from V and 4 bases from J; junction bases left unmatched: 4. The CDR3 reads CASSDQREGADTQYF. As DNA, the CDR3 is TGCGCCAGCAGTGACCAGCGGGAGGGAGCAGATACGCAGTATTTT.

The sample holds one count of this clone. The genes are TRBV29-1 and TRBJ1-1; D gene uncertain. Germline V CDR1 and CDR2: SQVTM, ANQGSEA. The CDR3 has 12 amino acids. Trimming shortened V by 7 bases and J by 2 bases, and 11 bases separated the two germline ends. Here the CDR3 reads CSALPQNTEAFF. The CDR3 DNA reads TGCAGCGCTCTTCCCCAAAACACTGAAGCTTTCTTT.

The chain employs TRBV5-1 and TRBJ1-1; TRBD1 might be the D (6 bases). CDR3 length equals 18 residues. CDR1 and CDR2 (germline): SGHRS, YFSETQ. The germline V and J ends were trimmed by 4 bases and 1 base, with 23 bases remaining between them. The CDR3 coding sequence is TGCGCCAGCAGCCCGGCCTCACAGGGATTGATGGGGAACACTGAAGCTTTCTTT. Translation gives CASSPASQGLMGNTEAFF.

The chain has TRBV7-9 and TRBJ1-5; 9 bases line up with TRBD1. Losses at the gene ends were 5 bases for V and 5 bases for J; bases not matched to a gene: 7. The CDR3 contains 15 residues. Germline lookup yields CDR1 SEHNR and CDR2 FQNEAQ (reference sequence). The CDR3 DNA reads TGTGCCAGCAGCCCGGGGACAGGGTCGTATCAGCCCCAGCATTTT. Translated, it gives CASSPGTGSYQPQHF.

The chain uses TRBV27 and TRBJ2-7; TRBD1 agrees at 7 bases. Germline V lookup: CDR1 MNHEY, CDR2 SMNVEV (reference sequence). After removal of 1 base from V and 2 bases from J, the junction contained 2 bases not matched to a gene. CDR3 length: 14 amino acids. Here the CDR3 reads CASSLYRGPYEQYF. The DNA of the CDR3 is TGTGCCAGCAGTTTATACAGGGGACCCTACGAGCAGTACTTC.

V gene TRBV6-2 or TRBV6-3 combines with J gene TRBJ2-2; D gene uncertain. Trimming pared 5 bases from V and 8 bases from J, leaving 6 bases between. The germline V gene encodes CDR1 MNHEY and CDR2 SVGEGT. The CDR3 contains 11 residues. CDR3 DNA: TGTGCCAGCAGTGACTGGGGGGAGCTGTTTTTT. It translates to CASSDWGELFF.

A single count supports this clone. The genes are TRBV7-2 and TRBJ1-3; 7 bases agree with TRBD1. V shed 2 bases, J shed 12 bases, and the junction held 13 bases outside the gene matches. Germline V gene data show CDR1 as SGHTA and CDR2 as FQGNSA. This CDR3 is 15 amino acids long. The CDR3 region has the DNA TGTGCCAGCAGCTTACGGCTGACAGGGAGGGTTGGCATATATTTT. Translation: CASSLRLTGRVGIYF.

The V gene is TRBV27, the J gene TRBJ1-2, with D maybe TRBD1 (6 bases). Germline-derived CDR1 and CDR2 are MNHEY and SMNVEV (reference sequence). V shed 3 bases and J shed 4 bases, with 9 bases lying between them. CDR3 length equals 13 residues. CDR3 coding DNA: TGTGCCAGCAGTTTCAACAGGGCCTATGGCTACACCTTC. Its translation: CASSFNRAYGYTF.

The chain employs TRBV7-8 and TRBJ1-1, with 10 bases that match TRBD1. V shed 1 base, J shed 8 bases, and the junction held 7 bases outside the gene matches. Germline V lookup: CDR1 SGHVS, CDR2 FQNEAQ. The CDR3 contains 15 residues. CDR3 bases: TGTGCCAGCAGCTTAGGCGGGACAGGGGAAGTAGAAGCTTTCTTT. It yields the protein CASSLGGTGEVEAFF. The variable domain in full, with the rest retrieved from reference TRBV7-8 and TRBJ1-1, is GAGVSQSPRYKVAKRGQDVALRCDPISGHVSLFWYQQALGQGPEFLTYFQNEAQLDKSGLPSDRFFAERPEGSVSTLKIQRTQQEDSAVYLCASSLGGTGEVEAFFGQGTRLTVV.

This chain uses TRBV7-2 with TRBJ1-2, with TRBD1 matching 7 bases. Germline assignment: CDR1 SGHTA and CDR2 FQGNSA. The CDR3 runs to 15 residues. V shed 2 bases, J shed 4 bases, and the junction held 7 bases outside the gene matches. This chain's CDR3 is CASSLQRGRGYGYTF. The CDR3 DNA is TGTGCCAGCAGCTTACAAAGGGGGCGGGGCTATGGCTACACCTTC.